Below are 15 T cell receptor beta chains sequenced from a single sample in a study of identical twins. TCRdb passed the 5' RACE reads through MiXCR, listing each CDR3 protein once. The table records hundreds of thousands of distinct CDR3 sequences, roughly 24% of them present only once. This sample was also put to use in a study of T cells expressing NK-cell markers.

Material for sequencing was CD4+ T cells sorted from blood. The receptors here all came from a woman aged 18-30 years in good health.

This clonotype was seen at least ten times. V is TRBV12-3 or TRBV12-4 and J is TRBJ1-1, with a possible D match to TRBD1 (5 bases). V was cut by 6 bases and J by 8 bases, with 10 bases left in between. The CDR3 has 11 residues. In DNA form, the CDR3 reads TGTGCCAGCAGCCGACAGTTCGAAGCTTTCTTT. Translation: CASSRQFEAFF.

A few counts support this clonotype. V gene TRBV20-1 combines with J gene TRBJ2-1, with D unresolved. The V end lost 5 bases, the J end lost 5 bases, and 16 bases lay between the germline ends. The CDR3 has 14 amino acids. Germline V gives CDR1 DFQATT, CDR2 SNEGSKA (reference sequence). The CDR3 region has the DNA TGCAGTGCTGAGGCATATTGGGCGGACAATGAGCAGTTCTTC. It codes for CSAEAYWADNEQFF.

The V call is TRBV7-9, the J call TRBJ2-2; the D call may be TRBD1 or TRBD2 (5 bases each). V was cut by 7 bases and J by 4 bases, with 19 bases left in between. The CDR3 sequence is 16 residues long. Germline CDR1 is SEHNR and CDR2 is FQNEAQ (reference sequence). This CDR3 is CASTLYAGALTGELFF. CDR3 DNA sequence: TGTGCCAGCACCCTTTACGCCGGGGCCCTCACCGGGGAGCTGTTTTTT.

This clonotype was counted at least ten times. The chain uses TRBV27 and TRBJ2-7, with a tentative D call TRBD2 (5 bases). V dropped 5 bases and J dropped 3 bases, with 14 bases sitting between them. The CDR3 is 14 amino acids. Germline CDR1 MNHEY, CDR2 SMNVEV (reference sequence). The CDR3 DNA sequence: TGTGCCAGCAGTCCCCGGCTAGCACTCTACGAGCAGTACTTC. Protein product: CASSPRLALYEQYF.

In its sample, this clonotype was seen once. This chain links TRBV6-1 with TRBJ2-2, with 7 bases that match TRBD1. CDR1 MNHNS and CDR2 SASEGT come from the germline V gene. J was trimmed by 1 base and V by 10 bases; bases with no gene match: 9. The CDR3 is 15 amino acids. This CDR3 reads CAIKKDRRNTGELFF. For the CDR3, the DNA is TGTGCCATCAAAAAGGACAGGCGGAACACCGGGGAGCTGTTTTTT.

The rearrangement links TRBV7-3 to TRBJ1-1; D perhaps matches TRBD1 (6 bases). The CDR3 runs to 18 residues. Trimming stripped 6 bases from V and 5 bases from J, with 28 bases between. Per germline, CDR1 SGHTA and CDR2 FQGTGA. CDR3 loop: CASRPPAGTLKRGTEAFF. CDR3 nucleotide sequence: TGTGCCAGCAGGCCGCCCGCCGGGACACTTAAACGGGGGACTGAAGCTTTCTTT.

This clonotype was detected many times. The chain is built from TRBV25-1 and TRBJ2-6, with a possible D match to TRBD1 (6 bases). Per germline, CDR1 MGHDK and CDR2 SYGVNS. The CDR3 is 14 amino acids. Trimming took off 6 bases at V and 1 base at J, with 7 bases between the two ends. The CDR3 reads CASSRGSGANVLTF. DNA for the CDR3: TGTGCCAGCAGCAGGGGATCTGGGGCCAACGTCCTGACTTTC.

V gene TRBV3-1 combines with J gene TRBJ2-2, with TRBD2 identical over 11 bases. From germline, CDR1 is LGHDT and CDR2 YNNKEL (reference sequence). V was clipped by 4 bases and J by 7 bases; unmatched bases: 5. The CDR3 loop spans 15 amino acids. The CDR3 spells CASSRSGGADGELFF. The CDR3 DNA reads as TGTGCCAGCAGCCGTAGCGGGGGGGCCGACGGGGAGCTGTTTTTT.

This chain connects TRBV3-1 to TRBJ2-6; D unclear. The CDR3 length is 17 residues. In germline, CDR1 is LGHDT, CDR2 YNNKEL (reference sequence). The V and J ends lost 0 bases and 0 bases respectively, with 9 bases between them. CDR3 in amino acids: CASSQDLWSSGANVLTF. The CDR3 DNA is TGTGCCAGCAGCCAAGATCTCTGGAGCTCTGGGGCCAACGTCCTGACTTTC.

This clonotype was seen more than once but under ten times. The chain joins TRBV5-1 to TRBJ2-5, with D perhaps TRBD1 (7 bases). This CDR3 comprises 16 residues. The germline gives CDR1 SGHRS, CDR2 YFSETQ. Trimming removed 3 bases from V and 4 bases from J, with 19 bases in between. CDR3 in DNA: TGCGCCAGCAGCTACCAGGGGGGAGCCATGGGAGAGACCCAGTACTTC. This sequence encodes CASSYQGGAMGETQYF.

V gene TRBV3-1 combines with J gene TRBJ1-6, with 9 bases aligning to TRBD1. J lost 10 bases, V lost 1 base, and 5 bases had no gene match. Germline CDR1 reads LGHDT; CDR2 reads YNNKEL (reference sequence). The CDR3 loop spans 15 amino acids. The CDR3 loop is CASSQGGTGRSPLHF. DNA of the CDR3: TGTGCCAGCAGCCAAGGGGGGACAGGGAGGTCACCCCTCCACTTT.

This clonotype occurred a few times. The rearrangement uses TRBV5-1 and TRBJ2-3, with D unclear. Germline V gene data show CDR1 as SGHRS and CDR2 as YFSETQ. This CDR3 region has 13 residues. V shed 3 bases and J shed 6 bases, with 11 bases lying between them. The DNA of the CDR3 is TGCGCCAGCAGCTCGGACCCGGCGGATACGCAGTATTTT. This codes for CASSSDPADTQYF.

This clonotype was counted a single time. CDR3 amino acids: CASSLLLEGAFF. The CDR3 DNA follows: TGTGCCAGCAGCTTACTGCTCGAGGGAGCTTTCTTT. This chain links TRBV7-2 with TRBJ1-1, with D unresolved. The germline V gene encodes CDR1 SGHTA and CDR2 FQGNSA. The CDR3 spans 12 residues. With 2 bases removed from V and 10 bases from J, the gap between germline ends came to 11 bases.

The chain is built from TRBV18 and TRBJ2-5, with D possibly being TRBD1 (5 bases). CDR1 KGHSH and CDR2 LQKENI come from the germline V gene. This CDR3 has 16 residues. Trimming pared 3 bases from V and 5 bases from J, leaving 19 bases between. The CDR3, as DNA: TGTGCCAGCTCACCCCAGGGCTTTGTCCGGATGGAGACCCAGTACTTC. Translation gives CASSPQGFVRMETQYF.

The J gene is TRBJ2-7, the V gene TRBV20-1; 9 bases are shared with TRBD1. CDR1 and CDR2 (germline): DFQATT, SNEGSKA (reference sequence). This CDR3 comprises 12 residues. CDR3 coding DNA: TGCAGACTGGACAGGGGCGGACACGAGCAGTACTTC. Amino acids: CRLDRGGHEQYF.